This section outlines one TCR beta chain sequence together with its context. Its antigen is undetermined. CD45RO-negative cells were positively selected for CCR7, leaving out terminally differentiated effector memory CD45RA+ cells. Donors were healthy HIV-negative adults without recently reported acute infections or vaccinations. All donors were Caucasian adults living in Nashville, Tennessee. The sample is drawn from a study of shared clonotypes between healthy human individuals. Study-level findings and limits: Blood was the sole source, and tissue repertoires probably differ.

Deletions cut 1 base from V and 2 bases from J, with 9 bases between. This CDR3 has 14 residues. CDR1 and CDR2 (germline): SGHVS, FQNEAQ. The study ran the assay at deep level. TCRdb keeps only in-frame clones here, not all; method: immunoSEQ multiplex PCR. The repertoire holds nearly 2 million clones, with roughly 95% as singletons. Sequencing was done on a sample of naive CD8+ T cells sorted from blood. The TCR sequence derives from a man in his late teens or twenties in good health. V and J are TRBV7-8 and TRBJ2-7, with a tentative D call TRBD1 (6 bases). Here the CDR3 reads CASSLEGGAYEQYF. The CDR3 region has the DNA TGTGCCAGCAGCTTAGAAGGGGGAGCCTACGAGCAGTACTTC. Full variable domain (rest looked up from reference TRBV7-8 and TRBJ2-7): GAGVSQSPRYKVAKRGQDVALRCDPISGHVSLFWYQQALGQGPEFLTYFQNEAQLDKSGLPSDRFFAERPEGSVSTLKIQRTQQEDSAVYLCASSLEGGAYEQYFGPGTRLTVT.